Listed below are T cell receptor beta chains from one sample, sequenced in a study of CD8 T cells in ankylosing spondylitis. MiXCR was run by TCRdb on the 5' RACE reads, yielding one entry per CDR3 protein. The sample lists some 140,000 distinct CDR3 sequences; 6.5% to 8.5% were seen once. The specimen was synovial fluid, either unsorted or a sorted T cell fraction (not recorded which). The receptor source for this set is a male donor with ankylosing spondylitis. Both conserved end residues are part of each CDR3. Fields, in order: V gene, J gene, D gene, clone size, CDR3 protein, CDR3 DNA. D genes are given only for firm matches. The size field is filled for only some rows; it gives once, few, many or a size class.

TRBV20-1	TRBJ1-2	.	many	CSAREDSGYTF	TGCAGTGCTAGAGAGGACAGTGGCTACACCTTC
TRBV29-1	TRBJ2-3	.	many	CSVDGRGSDTQYF	TGCAGCGTTGATGGCCGGGGCTCAGATACGCAGTATTTT
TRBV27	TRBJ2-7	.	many	CASSLSPAVFSYEQYF	TGTGCCAGCAGTTTATCGCCCGCAGTGTTCTCCTACGAGCAGTACTTC
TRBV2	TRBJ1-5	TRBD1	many	CASRGQGYQPQHF	TGTGCCAGCAGGGGACAGGGGTACCAGCCCCAGCATTTT
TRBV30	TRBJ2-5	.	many	CACHPDRQETQYF	TGTGCCTGTCACCCTGACAGGCAAGAGACCCAGTACTTC
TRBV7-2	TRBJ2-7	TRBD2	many	CASSRTSGSYEQYF	TGTGCCAGCAGCCGGACTAGCGGGAGCTACGAGCAGTACTTC
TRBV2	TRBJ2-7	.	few	CASSTSSYEQYF	TGTGCCAGCAGCACAAGCTCCTACGAGCAGTACTTC
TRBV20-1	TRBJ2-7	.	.	CSALKGAGYEQYF	TGCAGTGCCCTTAAAGGGGCGGGGTACGAGCAGTACTTC
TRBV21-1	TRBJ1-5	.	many	CASSKIMDCNQPQHF	TGTGCCAGCAGCAAAATTATGGACTGCAATCAGCCCCAGCATTTT
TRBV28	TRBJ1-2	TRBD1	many	CASSPGTGANYGYTF	TGTGCCAGCAGCCCCGGGACAGGAGCTAACTATGGCTACACCTTC
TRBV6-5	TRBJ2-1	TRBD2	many	CASSPSGLTLHEQFF	TGTGCCAGCAGTCCCTCGGGACTAACCCTACATGAGCAGTTCTTC
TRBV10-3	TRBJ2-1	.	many	CAISEWGEQFF	TGTGCCATCAGTGAATGGGGTGAGCAGTTCTTC
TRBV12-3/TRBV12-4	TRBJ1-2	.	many	CASSLEQVYGYTF	TGTGCCAGCAGTTTAGAGCAGGTCTATGGCTACACCTTC
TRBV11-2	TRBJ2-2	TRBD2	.	CASSHGLAGGSPGELFF	TGTGCCAGCAGCCACGGACTAGCGGGAGGTTCGCCCGGGGAGCTGTTTTTT
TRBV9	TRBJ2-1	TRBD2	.	CASSQGTSGRLSYNEQFF	TGTGCCAGCAGCCAAGGGACTAGCGGGAGGCTCTCCTACAATGAGCAGTTCTTC
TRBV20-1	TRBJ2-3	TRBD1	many	CSAVGDRDTDTQYF	TGCAGTGCCGTAGGGGACAGGGATACAGATACGCAGTATTTT
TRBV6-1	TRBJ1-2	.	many	CASTPGVGNYGYTF	TGTGCCAGCACCCCGGGTGTAGGAAACTATGGCTACACCTTC
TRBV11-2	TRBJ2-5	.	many	CASSLAQGKETQYF	TGTGCCAGCAGCTTAGCGCAAGGGAAAGAGACCCAGTACTTC
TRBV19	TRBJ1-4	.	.	CASSDRHRGSNEKLFF	TGTGCCAGTAGTGACCGACATAGGGGCTCTAATGAAAAACTGTTTTTT
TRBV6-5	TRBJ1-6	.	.	CASSYTKQGSPPLHF	TGTGCCAGCAGTTACACAAAACAGGGATCCCCACCCCTCCACTTT
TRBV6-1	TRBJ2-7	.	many	CASRPPGLNYEQYF	TGTGCCAGCAGACCCCCGGGACTCAACTACGAGCAGTACTTC
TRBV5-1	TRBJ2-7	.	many	CASSLAGGTVSYEQYF	TGCGCCAGCAGCTTGGCCGGCGGGACGGTATCCTACGAGCAGTACTTC
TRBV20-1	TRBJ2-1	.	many	CSATTSLYNEQFF	TGCAGTGCTACCACTAGCCTTTACAATGAGCAGTTCTTC
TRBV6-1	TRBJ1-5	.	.	CASTSLQGKTDQPQHF	TGTGCCAGCACCTCACTCCAGGGGAAAACAGATCAGCCCCAGCATTTT
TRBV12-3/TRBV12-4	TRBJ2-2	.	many	CASRAGTLTGELFF	TGTGCCAGCAGAGCCGGGACCCTCACCGGGGAGCTGTTTTTT
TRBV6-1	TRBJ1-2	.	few	CASRSTGSGYGYTF	TGTGCCAGCAGATCAACAGGGTCGGGCTATGGCTACACCTTC
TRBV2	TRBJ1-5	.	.	CASSEMDGSNQPQHF	TGTGCCAGCAGTGAAATGGACGGGAGTAATCAGCCCCAGCATTTT
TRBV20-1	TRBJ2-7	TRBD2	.	CSATGTSGFSSYEQYF	TGCAGTGCTACTGGGACTAGCGGTTTCAGCTCCTACGAGCAGTACTTC
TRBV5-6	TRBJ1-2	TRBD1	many	CASSPSGQGFNYGYTF	TGTGCCAGCAGCCCATCGGGACAGGGATTTAACTATGGCTACACCTTC
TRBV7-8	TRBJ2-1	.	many	CASSLGSLLEQFF	TGTGCCAGCAGCTTAGGTTCCTTGTTAGAGCAGTTCTTC
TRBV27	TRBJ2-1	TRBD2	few	CASSPQGLAGVGNEQFF	TGTGCCAGCAGTCCCCAGGGACTAGCGGGAGTGGGCAATGAGCAGTTCTTC
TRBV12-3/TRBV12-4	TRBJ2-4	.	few	CASSFAGRGQGIQYF	TGTGCCAGCAGTTTCGCCGGCAGGGGTCAAGGGATTCAGTACTTC
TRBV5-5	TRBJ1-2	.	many	CASSPEWGVYGYTF	TGTGCCAGCAGCCCCGAATGGGGTGTCTATGGCTACACCTTC
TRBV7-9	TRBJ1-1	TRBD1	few	CASSWDSEAFF	TGTGCCAGCAGCTGGGACAGTGAAGCTTTCTTT
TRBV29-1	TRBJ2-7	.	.	CSVVLRLTYEQYF	TGCAGCGTTGTATTAAGATTGACCTACGAGCAGTACTTC
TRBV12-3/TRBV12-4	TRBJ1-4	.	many	CASQFRGPNEKLFF	TGTGCCAGTCAGTTTCGGGGTCCTAATGAAAAACTGTTTTTT
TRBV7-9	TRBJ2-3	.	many	CASSWGRATDTQYF	TGTGCCAGCAGCTGGGGTAGGGCCACAGATACGCAGTATTTT
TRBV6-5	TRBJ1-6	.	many	CASSYWSEDSPLHF	TGTGCCAGCAGTTACTGGTCGGAGGACTCACCCCTCCACTTT
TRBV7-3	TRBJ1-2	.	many	CASSLTAGANYGYTF	TGTGCCAGCAGCTTAACCGCAGGAGCTAACTATGGCTACACCTTC
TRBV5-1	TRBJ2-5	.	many	CASSVLSLQETQYF	TGCGCCAGCAGCGTCTTATCGCTACAAGAGACCCAGTACTTC
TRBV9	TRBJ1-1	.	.	CASSTLGGTEAFF	TGTGCCAGCAGCACCCTCGGGGGAACTGAAGCTTTCTTT
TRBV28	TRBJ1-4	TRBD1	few	CASTDSQGATNEKLFF	TGTGCCAGCACCGACAGCCAGGGGGCAACTAATGAAAAACTGTTTTTT
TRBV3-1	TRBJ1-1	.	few	CASSLRIGTTGTEAFF	TGTGCCAGCAGCCTTCGTATCGGCACAACGGGGACTGAAGCTTTCTTT
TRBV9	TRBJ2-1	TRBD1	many	CASSAQGGSYNEQFF	TGTGCCAGCAGCGCACAGGGGGGCTCCTACAATGAGCAGTTCTTC
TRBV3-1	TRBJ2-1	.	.	CASSQAMTGNEQFF	TGTGCCAGCAGCCAAGCTATGACCGGGAATGAGCAGTTCTTC
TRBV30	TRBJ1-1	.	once	CAWTKVMNTEAFF	TGTGCCTGGACTAAGGTAATGAACACTGAAGCTTTCTTT
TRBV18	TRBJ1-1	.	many	CASSPLRKGQNTEAFF	TGTGCCAGCTCACCATTAAGGAAGGGACAGAACACTGAAGCTTTCTTT
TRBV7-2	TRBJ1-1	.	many	CASSPTGQHMNTEAFF	TGTGCCAGCAGCCCGACAGGACAGCATATGAACACTGAAGCTTTCTTT
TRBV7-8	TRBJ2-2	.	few	CASSRSAWTGELFF	TGTGCCAGCAGCCGTTCAGCGTGGACCGGGGAGCTGTTTTTT
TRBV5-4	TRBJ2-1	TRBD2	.	CASSRRGAEYNEQFF	TGTGCCAGCAGTCGGCGGGGGGCCGAATACAATGAGCAGTTCTTC
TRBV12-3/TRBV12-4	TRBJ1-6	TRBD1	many	CASSLAGGTGGSSYNSPLHF	TGTGCCAGCAGTTTAGCAGGCGGAACAGGGGGAAGCTCCTATAATTCACCCCTCCACTTT
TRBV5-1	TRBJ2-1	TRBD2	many	CASSGTSGLVRNEQFF	TGCGCCAGCAGCGGGACTAGCGGGTTAGTCAGGAATGAGCAGTTCTTC
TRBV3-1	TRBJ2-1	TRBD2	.	CASSRTGTRSYNEQFF	TGTGCCAGCAGCCGAACCGGGACTAGGTCCTACAATGAGCAGTTCTTC
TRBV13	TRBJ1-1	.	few	CASSRPLTNGAFF	TGTGCCAGCAGCCGCCCTCTCACAAACGGAGCTTTCTTT
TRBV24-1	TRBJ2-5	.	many	CATSDQRTTQETQYF	TGTGCCACCAGTGACCAACGGACCACACAAGAGACCCAGTACTTC
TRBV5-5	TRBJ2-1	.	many	CASSPVAVSSYNEQFF	TGTGCCAGCAGCCCCGTAGCGGTGAGCTCCTACAATGAGCAGTTCTTC
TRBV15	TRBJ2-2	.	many	CATSRAYLGGELFF	TGTGCCACCAGCAGGGCCTATCTTGGGGGGGAGCTGTTTTTT
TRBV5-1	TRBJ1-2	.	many	CASSLGGEGGYTF	TGCGCCAGCAGCTTAGGTGGGGAAGGAGGCTACACCTTC
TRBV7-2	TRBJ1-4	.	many	CASSLDTGATNEKLFF	TGTGCCAGCAGCTTAGACACGGGAGCAACTAATGAAAAACTGTTTTTT
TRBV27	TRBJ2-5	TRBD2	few	CASSFSLAAGEETQYF	TGTGCCAGCAGTTTTTCCTTGGCGGCGGGGGAAGAGACCCAGTACTTC